These 10 T cell receptor beta chains originate from one sample sequenced in a study of lymphopenia after photon versus proton radiotherapy. Sequencing used immunoSEQ multiplex PCR; TCRdb keeps in-frame clones, though not all of them. The sample lists approximately 31,000 clones, about 80% occurring once. This material consisted of peripheral blood, taken from a patient treated with proton-based radiotherapy. The receptor set was obtained from a woman aged 70-85 years with pancreatic cancer.

The chain is built from TRBV7-3 and TRBJ2-7, with 9 bases fitting TRBD2. The CDR3 covers 18 residues. V was clipped by 4 bases and J by 5 bases; unmatched bases: 18. Germline V gene data show CDR1 as SGHTA and CDR2 as FQGTGA. DNA for the CDR3: TGTGCCAGCAGCTCCTCTAATGCTTGGGCGGGAGGGACCCACGAGCAGTACTTC. Protein sequence: CASSSSNAWAGGTHEQYF.

This rearrangement joins TRBV5-8 to TRBJ1-3, with D hard to call. V gave up 2 bases and J gave up 0 bases, with 9 bases separating them. CDR1 is SGHTS, CDR2 YDEGEE, per germline. The CDR3 runs 15 residues. Here the CDR3 reads CASSFSVSSGNTIYF. CDR3 DNA: TGTGCCAGCAGCTTTTCTGTGAGCTCTGGAAACACCATATATTTT.

The rearrangement joins TRBV10-3 to TRBJ2-7, with 11 bases fitting TRBD2. The CDR3 totals 17 residues. V dropped 0 bases and J dropped 6; count of bases not matched to a gene: 10. Germline assignment: CDR1 ENHRY and CDR2 SYGVKD. The CDR3 loop is CAISESTSGSRRREQYF. The CDR3 DNA follows: TGTGCCATCAGTGAGTCAACTAGCGGGAGTCGTCGACGCGAGCAGTACTTC.

The genes are TRBV27 and TRBJ1-5; D might be TRBD1 (5 bases). CDR3 length equals 16 residues. Germline-derived CDR1 and CDR2 are MNHEY and SMNVEV (reference sequence). Trimming removed 2 bases at V and 5 bases at J, with 16 bases between. The DNA for the CDR3 is TGTGCCAGCAGTTTAAGAGGACAAGTTATCGATCAGCCCCAGCATTTT. Amino acids: CASSLRGQVIDQPQHF.

V is TRBV4-3 and J is TRBJ2-3, with TRBD2 identical over 11 bases. J gave up 15 bases and V 1 base, and 15 bases lay outside the gene matches. CDR1 is LGHNA and CDR2 is YSLEER in the germline V gene. CDR3 length: 16 amino acids. The CDR3 sequence: CASSQALAGAQIRPYF. CDR3 DNA sequence: TGCGCCAGCAGCCAAGCACTAGCGGGAGCACAGATACGCCCCTATTTT.

V gene TRBV7-2 combines with J gene TRBJ1-1, with D possibly TRBD1 on 5 matching bases. Germline V gene data show CDR1 as SGHTA and CDR2 as FQGNSA. CDR3 length: 14 residues. Deletions cut 4 bases from V and 1 base from J, with 10 bases between. CDR3: CASSSGRQNTEAFF. The CDR3 bases are TGTGCCAGCAGCTCGGGACGGCAGAACACTGAAGCTTTCTTT.

The chain uses TRBV18 and TRBJ1-2, with TRBD1 as a possible D gene (5 bases). CDR3 length: 13 residues. Deletions cut 3 bases from V and 5 bases from J, with 10 bases between. Germline values: CDR1 KGHSH, CDR2 LQKENI. The CDR3 DNA sequence: TGTGCCAGCTCACCGGACACTCGGTATGGCTACACCTTC. Its translation is CASSPDTRYGYTF.

This chain links TRBV4-1 with TRBJ2-1; no clear D. Germline V gene lookup returns CDR1 MGHRA and CDR2 YSYEKL. CDR3 size: 16 residues. V lost 2 bases and J lost 0, with 11 bases in between. The CDR3 DNA reads as TGCGCCAGCAGCCAATTAGATATACTCTCCTACAATGAGCAGTTCTTC. Encoded protein: CASSQLDILSYNEQFF.

The rearrangement uses TRBV5-6 and TRBJ2-5, with TRBD2 matching 10 bases. The germline CDR1 and CDR2 sequences are SGHDT and YYEEEE. V lost 4 bases and J lost 1; bases outside the gene matches: 10. CDR3 length: 17 residues. The CDR3 DNA follows: TGTGCCAGCAGCCCCTCCCCTAGCGGGGGATTCCAAGAGACCCAGTACTTC. Protein: CASSPSPSGGFQETQYF.

The chain is built from TRBV29-1 and TRBJ2-7; D not certain. Deletions cut 4 bases from V and 0 bases from J, with 7 bases between. The germline V gene encodes CDR1 SQVTM and CDR2 ANQGSEA. This CDR3 comprises 12 residues. The CDR3 is CSVVTDSYEQYF. The CDR3 DNA reads as TGCAGCGTTGTCACGGACTCCTACGAGCAGTACTTC.